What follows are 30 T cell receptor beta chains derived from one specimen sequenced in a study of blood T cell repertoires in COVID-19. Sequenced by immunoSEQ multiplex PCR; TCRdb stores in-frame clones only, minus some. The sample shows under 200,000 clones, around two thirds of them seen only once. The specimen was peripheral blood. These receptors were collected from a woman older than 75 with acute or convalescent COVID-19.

CDR3 region: CASKNRESSYEQYF. As DNA, the CDR3 is TGTGCCAGCAAGAATCGGGAGAGCTCCTACGAGCAGTACTTC. J is TRBJ2-7 and V is TRBV2; a possible D gene is TRBD2 (6 bases). Germline V gene data show CDR1 as SNHLY and CDR2 as FYNNEI. The CDR3 contains 14 residues. V dropped 7 bases and J dropped 0 bases, with 13 bases sitting between them.

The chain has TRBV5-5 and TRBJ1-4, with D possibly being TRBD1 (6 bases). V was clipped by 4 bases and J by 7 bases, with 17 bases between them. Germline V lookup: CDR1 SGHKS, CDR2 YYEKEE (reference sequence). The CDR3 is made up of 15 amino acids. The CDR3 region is CASSARQDRTEKLFF. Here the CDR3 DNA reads TGTGCCAGCAGCGCCCGACAGGACAGAACTGAAAAACTGTTTTTT. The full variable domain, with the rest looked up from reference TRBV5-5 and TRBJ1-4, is DAGVTQSPTHLIKTRGQQVTLRCSPISGHKSVSWYQQVLGQGPQFIFQYYEKEERGRGNFPDRFSARQFPNYSSELNVNALLLGDSALYLCASSARQDRTEKLFFGSGTQLSVL.

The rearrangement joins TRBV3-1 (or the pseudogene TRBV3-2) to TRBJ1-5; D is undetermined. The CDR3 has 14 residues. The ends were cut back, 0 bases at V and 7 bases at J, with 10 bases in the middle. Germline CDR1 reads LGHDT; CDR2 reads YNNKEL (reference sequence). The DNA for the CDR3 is TGTGCCAGCAGCCAAGATACGCGAGGACAGCCCCAGCATTTT. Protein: CASSQDTRGQPQHF.

The CDR3 DNA is TGTGCCAGCAGTGGGATGACTTTAAGCTCCTACAATGAGCAGTTCTTC. Protein sequence: CASSGMTLSSYNEQFF. The rearrangement uses TRBV25-1 and TRBJ2-1, with unresolved D. CDR1 is MGHDK and CDR2 is SYGVNS in the germline V gene. Between the trimmed V and J ends, which lost 4 bases and 0 bases, there was a span of 13 bases. The CDR3 has 16 residues.

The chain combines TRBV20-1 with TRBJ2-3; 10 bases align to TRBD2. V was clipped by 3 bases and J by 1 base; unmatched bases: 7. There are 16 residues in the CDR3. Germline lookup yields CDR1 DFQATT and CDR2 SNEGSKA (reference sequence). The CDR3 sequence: CSASGGLAGGTDTQYF. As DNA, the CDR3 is TGCAGTGCTAGTGGGGGCCTAGCGGGGGGCACAGATACGCAGTATTTT.

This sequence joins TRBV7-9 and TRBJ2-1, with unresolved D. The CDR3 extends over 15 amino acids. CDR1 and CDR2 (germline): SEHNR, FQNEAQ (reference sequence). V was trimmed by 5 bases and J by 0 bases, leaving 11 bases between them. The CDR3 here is CASSPHKSSYNEQFF. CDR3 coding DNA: TGTGCCAGCAGCCCCCACAAAAGCTCCTACAATGAGCAGTTCTTC.

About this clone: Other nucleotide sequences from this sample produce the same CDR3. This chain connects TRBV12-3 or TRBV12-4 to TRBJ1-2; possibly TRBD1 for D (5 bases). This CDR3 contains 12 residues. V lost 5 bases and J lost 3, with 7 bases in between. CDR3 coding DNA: TGTGCCAGCAGTGGGGGGGACTATGGCTACACCTTC. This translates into CASSGGDYGYTF.

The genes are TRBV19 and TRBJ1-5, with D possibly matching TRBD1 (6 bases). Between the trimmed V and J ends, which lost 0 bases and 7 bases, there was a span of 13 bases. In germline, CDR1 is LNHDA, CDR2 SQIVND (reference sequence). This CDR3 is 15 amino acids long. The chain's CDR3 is CASSIDKQGLQPQHF. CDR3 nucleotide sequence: TGTGCCAGTAGTATAGATAAACAGGGTTTGCAGCCCCAGCATTTT.

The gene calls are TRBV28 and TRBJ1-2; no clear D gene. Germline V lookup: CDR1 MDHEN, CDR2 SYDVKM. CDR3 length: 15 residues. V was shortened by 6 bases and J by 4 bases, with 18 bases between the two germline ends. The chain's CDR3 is CASRTGSTAGYGYTF. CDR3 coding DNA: TGTGCCAGCAGAACGGGATCCACCGCGGGCTATGGCTACACCTTC.

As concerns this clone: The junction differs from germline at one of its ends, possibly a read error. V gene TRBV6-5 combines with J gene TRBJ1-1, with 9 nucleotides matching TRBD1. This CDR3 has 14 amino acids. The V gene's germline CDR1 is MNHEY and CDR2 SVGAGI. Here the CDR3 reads CASSLGQGNSEAFF. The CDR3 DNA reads TGTGCCAGCAGTCTCGGACAGGGGAACTCTGAAGCTTTCTTT.

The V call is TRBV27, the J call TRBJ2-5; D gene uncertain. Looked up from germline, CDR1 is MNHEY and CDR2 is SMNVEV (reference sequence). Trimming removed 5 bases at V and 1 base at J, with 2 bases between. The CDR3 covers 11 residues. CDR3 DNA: TGTGCCAGCAGTCTCCAAGAGACCCAGTACTTC. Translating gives CASSLQETQYF.

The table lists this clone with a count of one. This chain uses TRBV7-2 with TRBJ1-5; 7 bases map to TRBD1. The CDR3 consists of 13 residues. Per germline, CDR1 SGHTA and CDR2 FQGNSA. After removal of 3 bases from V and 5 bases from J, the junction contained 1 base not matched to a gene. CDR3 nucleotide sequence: TGTGCCAGCAGCTTGCAGGGGGATCAGCCCCAGCATTTT. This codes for CASSLQGDQPQHF.

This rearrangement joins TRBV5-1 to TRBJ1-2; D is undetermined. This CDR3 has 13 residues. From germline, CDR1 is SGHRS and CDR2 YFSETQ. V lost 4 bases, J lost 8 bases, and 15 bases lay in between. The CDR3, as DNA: TGCGCCAGCAGCCCGCGGCGAGGGAAAGGCTACACCTTC. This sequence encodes CASSPRRGKGYTF.

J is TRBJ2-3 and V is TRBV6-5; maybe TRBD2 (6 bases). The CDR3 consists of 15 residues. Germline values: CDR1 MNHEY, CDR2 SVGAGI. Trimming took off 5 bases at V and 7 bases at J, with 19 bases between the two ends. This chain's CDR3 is CASSLTRDEPYTQYF. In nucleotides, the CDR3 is TGTGCCAGCAGTCTGACTAGGGACGAACCATATACGCAGTATTTT.

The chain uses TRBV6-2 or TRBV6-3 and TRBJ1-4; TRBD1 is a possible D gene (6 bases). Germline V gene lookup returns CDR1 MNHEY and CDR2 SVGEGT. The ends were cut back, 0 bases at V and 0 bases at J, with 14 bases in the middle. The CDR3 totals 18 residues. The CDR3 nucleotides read TGTGCCAGCAGTTACTCTTGGGCCCCAGGGGCAACTAATGAAAAACTGTTTTTT. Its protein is CASSYSWAPGATNEKLFF.

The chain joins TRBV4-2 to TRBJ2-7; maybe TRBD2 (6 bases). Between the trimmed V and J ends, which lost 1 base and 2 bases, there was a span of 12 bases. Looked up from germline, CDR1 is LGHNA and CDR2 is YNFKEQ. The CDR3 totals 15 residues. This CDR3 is CASSQVRDSPYEQYF. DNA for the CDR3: TGTGCCAGCAGCCAAGTTCGGGACTCCCCCTACGAGCAGTACTTC.

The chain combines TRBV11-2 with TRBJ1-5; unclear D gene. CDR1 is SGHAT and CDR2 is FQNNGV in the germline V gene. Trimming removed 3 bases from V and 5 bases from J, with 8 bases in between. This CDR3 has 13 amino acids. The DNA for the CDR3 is TGTGCCAGCAGCTTTCAGAGGGATCAGCCCCAGCATTTT. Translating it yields CASSFQRDQPQHF.

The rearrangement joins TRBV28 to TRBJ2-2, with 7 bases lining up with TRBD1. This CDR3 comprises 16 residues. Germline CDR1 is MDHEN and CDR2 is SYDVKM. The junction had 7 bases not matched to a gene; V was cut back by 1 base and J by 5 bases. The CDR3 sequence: CASSLLGQEETGELFF. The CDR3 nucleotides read TGTGCCAGCAGTTTATTAGGACAGGAGGAAACCGGGGAGCTGTTTTTT. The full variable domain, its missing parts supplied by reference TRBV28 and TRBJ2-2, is DVKVTQSSRYLVKRTGEKVFLECVQDMDHENMFWYRQDPGLGLRLIYFSYDVKMKEKGDIPEGYSVSREKKERFSLILESASTNQTSMYLCASSLLGQEETGELFFGEGSRLTVL.

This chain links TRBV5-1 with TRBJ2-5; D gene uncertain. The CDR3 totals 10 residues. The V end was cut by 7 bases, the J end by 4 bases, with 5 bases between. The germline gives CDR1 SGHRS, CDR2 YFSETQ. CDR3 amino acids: CASGGETQYF. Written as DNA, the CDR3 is TGCGCCAGCGGCGGAGAGACCCAGTACTTC.

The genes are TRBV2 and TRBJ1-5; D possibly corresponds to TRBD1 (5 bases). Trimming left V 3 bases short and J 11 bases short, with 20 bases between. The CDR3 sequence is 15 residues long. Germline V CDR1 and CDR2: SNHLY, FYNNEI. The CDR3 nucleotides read TGTGCCAGCAGTGATGGGACTCCTCCTAGGTGGACCCAGCATTTT. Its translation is CASSDGTPPRWTQHF.

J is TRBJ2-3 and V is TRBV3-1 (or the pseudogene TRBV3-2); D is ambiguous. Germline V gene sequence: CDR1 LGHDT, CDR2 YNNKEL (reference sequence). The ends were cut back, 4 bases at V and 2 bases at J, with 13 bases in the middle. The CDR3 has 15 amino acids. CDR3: CASSPHGLYTDTQYF. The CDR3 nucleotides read TGTGCCAGCAGCCCCCATGGGCTATACACAGATACGCAGTATTTT.

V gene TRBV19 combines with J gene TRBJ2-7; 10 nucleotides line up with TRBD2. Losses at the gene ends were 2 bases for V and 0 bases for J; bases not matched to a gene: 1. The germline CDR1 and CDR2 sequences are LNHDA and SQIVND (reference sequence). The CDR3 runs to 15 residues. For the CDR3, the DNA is TGTGCCAGTAGTATATCTAGCGGGAGCTCCTACGAGCAGTACTTC. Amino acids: CASSISSGSSYEQYF. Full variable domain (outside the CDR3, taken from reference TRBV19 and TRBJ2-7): DGGITQSPKYLFRKEGQNVTLSCEQNLNHDAMYWYRQDPGQGLRLIYYSQIVNDFQKGDIAEGYSVSREKKESFPLTVTSAQKNPTAFYLCASSISSGSSYEQYFGPGTRLTVT.

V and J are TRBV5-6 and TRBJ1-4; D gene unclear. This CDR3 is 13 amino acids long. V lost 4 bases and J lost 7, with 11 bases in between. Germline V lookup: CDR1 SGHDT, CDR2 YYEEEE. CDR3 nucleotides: TGTGCCAGCAGCGCCTCCCCTAGTGAAAAACTGTTTTTT. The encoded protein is CASSASPSEKLFF.

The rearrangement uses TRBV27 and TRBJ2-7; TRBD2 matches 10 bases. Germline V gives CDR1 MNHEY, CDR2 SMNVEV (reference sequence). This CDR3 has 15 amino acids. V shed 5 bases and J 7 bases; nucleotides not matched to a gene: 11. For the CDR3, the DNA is TGTGCCAGCAGTGCCCTAGCGGGAGAGGGTGGGGAGCAGTACTTC. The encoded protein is CASSALAGEGGEQYF.

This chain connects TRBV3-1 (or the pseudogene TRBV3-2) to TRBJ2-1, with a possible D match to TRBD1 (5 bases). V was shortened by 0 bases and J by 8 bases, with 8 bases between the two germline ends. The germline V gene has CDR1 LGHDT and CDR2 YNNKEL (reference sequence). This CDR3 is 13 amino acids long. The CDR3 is CASSQDMGHEQFF. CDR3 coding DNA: TGTGCCAGCAGCCAAGATATGGGGCATGAGCAGTTCTTC.

CDR3 residues: CASSFSGGFGTQYF. DNA for the CDR3: TGTGCCAGCAGTTTTTCCGGGGGTTTTGGTACGCAGTATTTT. The V and J genes are TRBV28 and TRBJ2-3, with D possibly TRBD2 on 6 matching bases. Trimming removed 3 bases at V and 8 bases at J, with 15 bases between. CDR1 and CDR2 (germline): MDHEN, SYDVKM. The CDR3 is made up of 14 amino acids.

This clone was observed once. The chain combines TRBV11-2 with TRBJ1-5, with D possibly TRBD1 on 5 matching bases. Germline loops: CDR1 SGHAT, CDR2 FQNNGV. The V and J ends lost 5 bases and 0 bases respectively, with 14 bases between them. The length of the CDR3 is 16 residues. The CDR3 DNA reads TGTGCCAGCAGCCCGGGAGGGGCCTTTAGCAATCAGCCCCAGCATTTT. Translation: CASSPGGAFSNQPQHF.

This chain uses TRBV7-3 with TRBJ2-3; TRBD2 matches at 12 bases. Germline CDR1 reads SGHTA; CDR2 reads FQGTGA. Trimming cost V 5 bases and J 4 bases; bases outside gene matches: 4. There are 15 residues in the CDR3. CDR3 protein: CASSTTSGSPDTQYF. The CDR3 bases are TGTGCCAGCAGCACGACTAGCGGGAGCCCAGATACGCAGTATTTT.

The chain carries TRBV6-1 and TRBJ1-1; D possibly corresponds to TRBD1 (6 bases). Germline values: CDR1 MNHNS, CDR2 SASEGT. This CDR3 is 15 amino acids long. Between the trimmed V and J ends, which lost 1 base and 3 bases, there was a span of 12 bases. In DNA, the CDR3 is TGTGCCAGCAGTGAAGGGCAGGGGCTCTACACTGAAGCTTTCTTT. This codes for CASSEGQGLYTEAFF.

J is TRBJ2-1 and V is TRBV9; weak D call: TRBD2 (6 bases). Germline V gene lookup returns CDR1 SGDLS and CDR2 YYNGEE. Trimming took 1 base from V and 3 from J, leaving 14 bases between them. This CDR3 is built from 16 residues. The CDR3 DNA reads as TGTGCCAGCAGCGTAAGGAGTTTGGGGGGCTACAATGAGCAGTTCTTC. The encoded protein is CASSVRSLGGYNEQFF.